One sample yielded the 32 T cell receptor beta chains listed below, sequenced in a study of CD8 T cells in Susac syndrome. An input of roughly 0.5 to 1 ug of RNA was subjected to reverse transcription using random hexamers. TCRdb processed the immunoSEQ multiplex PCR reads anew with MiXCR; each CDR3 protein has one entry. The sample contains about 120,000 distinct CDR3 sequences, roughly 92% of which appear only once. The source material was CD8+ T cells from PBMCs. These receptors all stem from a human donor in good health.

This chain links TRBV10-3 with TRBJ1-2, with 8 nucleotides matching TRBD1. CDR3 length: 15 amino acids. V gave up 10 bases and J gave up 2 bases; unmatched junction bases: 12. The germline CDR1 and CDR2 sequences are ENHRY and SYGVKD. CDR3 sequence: CATKPGGQENYGYTF. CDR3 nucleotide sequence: TGTGCCACAAAACCGGGGGGACAGGAGAACTATGGCTACACCTTC.

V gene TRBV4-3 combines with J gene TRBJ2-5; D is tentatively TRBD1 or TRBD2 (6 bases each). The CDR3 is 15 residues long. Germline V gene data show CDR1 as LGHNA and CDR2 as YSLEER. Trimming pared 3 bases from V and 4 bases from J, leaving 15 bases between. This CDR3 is CASSQVGGPGETQYF. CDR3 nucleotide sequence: TGCGCCAGCAGCCAGGTTGGGGGGCCGGGAGAGACCCAGTACTTC.

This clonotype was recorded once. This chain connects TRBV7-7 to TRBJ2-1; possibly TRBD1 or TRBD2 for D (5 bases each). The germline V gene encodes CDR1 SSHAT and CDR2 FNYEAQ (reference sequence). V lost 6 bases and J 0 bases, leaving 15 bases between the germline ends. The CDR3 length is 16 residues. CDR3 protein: CASSLGPRGSYNEQFF. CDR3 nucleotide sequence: TGTGCCAGCAGTCTGGGGCCCCGGGGCTCCTACAATGAGCAGTTCTTC.

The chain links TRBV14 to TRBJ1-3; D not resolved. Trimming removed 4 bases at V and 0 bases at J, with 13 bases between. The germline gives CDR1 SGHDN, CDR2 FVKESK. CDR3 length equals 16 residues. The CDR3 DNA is TGTGCCAGCAGCCTTGTACACACTTACTCTGGAAACACCATATATTTT. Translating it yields CASSLVHTYSGNTIYF.

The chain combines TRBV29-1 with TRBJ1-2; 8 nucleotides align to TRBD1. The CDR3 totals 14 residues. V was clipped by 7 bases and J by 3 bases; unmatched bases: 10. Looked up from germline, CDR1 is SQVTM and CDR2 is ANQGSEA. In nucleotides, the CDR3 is TGCAGCGGAATAACAGGGGGGACTTACTATGGCTACACCTTC. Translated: CSGITGGTYYGYTF. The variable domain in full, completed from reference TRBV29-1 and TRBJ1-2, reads SAVISQKPSRDICQRGTSLTIQCQVDSQVTMMFWYRQQPGQSLTLIATANQGSEATYESGFVIDKFPISRPNLTFSTLTVSNMSPEDSSIYLCSGITGGTYYGYTFGSGTRLTVV.

The CDR3, as DNA: TGTGCCAGCAGCTTAGCGGGCAGCGATTATGGCTACACCTTC. This translates into CASSLAGSDYGYTF. The chain carries TRBV7-2 and TRBJ1-2; no clear D gene. The CDR3 totals 14 residues. Trimming pared 0 bases from V and 5 bases from J, leaving 10 bases between. The germline V gene has CDR1 SGHTA and CDR2 FQGNSA.

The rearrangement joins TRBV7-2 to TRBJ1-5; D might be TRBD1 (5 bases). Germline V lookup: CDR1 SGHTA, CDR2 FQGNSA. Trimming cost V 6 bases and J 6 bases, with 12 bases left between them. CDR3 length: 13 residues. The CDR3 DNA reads TGTGCCAGCAGGGGGGACCTCCCTCAGCCCCAGCATTTT. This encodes CASRGDLPQPQHF.

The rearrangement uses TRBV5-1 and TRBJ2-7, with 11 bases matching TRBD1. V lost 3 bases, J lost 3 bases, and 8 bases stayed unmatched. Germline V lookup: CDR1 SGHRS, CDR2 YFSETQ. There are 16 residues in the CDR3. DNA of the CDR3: TGCGCCAGCAGCTCGGGACAGGGGGTACTTTACTACGAGCAGTACTTC. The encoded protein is CASSSGQGVLYYEQYF. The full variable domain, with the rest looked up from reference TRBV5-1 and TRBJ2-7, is KAGVTQTPRYLIKTRGQQVTLSCSPISGHRSVSWYQQTPGQGLQFLFEYFSETQRNKGNFPGRFSGRQFSNSRSEMNVSTLELGDSALYLCASSSGQGVLYYEQYFGPGTRLTVT.

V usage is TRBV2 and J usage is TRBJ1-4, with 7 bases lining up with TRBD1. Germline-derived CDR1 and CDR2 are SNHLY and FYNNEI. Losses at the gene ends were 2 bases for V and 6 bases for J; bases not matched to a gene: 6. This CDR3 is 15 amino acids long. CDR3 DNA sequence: TGTGCCAGCAGTGAACCTGGACAGGACGATGAAAAACTGTTTTTT. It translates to CASSEPGQDDEKLFF. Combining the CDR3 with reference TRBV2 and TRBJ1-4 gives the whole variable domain EPEVTQTPSHQVTQMGQEVILRCVPISNHLYFYWYRQILGQKVEFLVSFYNNEISEKSEIFDDQFSVERPDGSNFTLKIRSTKLEDSAMYFCASSEPGQDDEKLFFGSGTQLSVL.

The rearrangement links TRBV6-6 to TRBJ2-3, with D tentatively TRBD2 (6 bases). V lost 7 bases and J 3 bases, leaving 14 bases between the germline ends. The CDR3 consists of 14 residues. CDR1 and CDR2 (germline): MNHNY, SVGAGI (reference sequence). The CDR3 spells CASTKEGLTDTQYF. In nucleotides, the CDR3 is TGTGCCAGCACTAAGGAGGGTTTGACAGATACGCAGTATTTT.

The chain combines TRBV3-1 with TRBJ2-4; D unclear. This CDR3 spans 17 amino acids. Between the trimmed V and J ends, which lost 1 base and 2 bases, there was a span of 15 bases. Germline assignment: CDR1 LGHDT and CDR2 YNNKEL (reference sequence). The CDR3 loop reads CASSQAPAPPTKNIQYF. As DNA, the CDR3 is TGTGCCAGCAGCCAAGCTCCAGCCCCCCCAACCAAAAACATTCAGTACTTC.

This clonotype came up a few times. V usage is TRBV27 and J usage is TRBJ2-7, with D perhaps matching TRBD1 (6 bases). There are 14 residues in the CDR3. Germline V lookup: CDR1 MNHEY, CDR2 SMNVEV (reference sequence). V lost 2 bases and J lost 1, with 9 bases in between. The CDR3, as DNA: TGTGCCAGCAGTTTAATTGACAGGTCCTACGAGCAGTACTTC. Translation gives CASSLIDRSYEQYF.

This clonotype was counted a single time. CDR3 residues: CASSMGLTNNEQFF. CDR3 DNA sequence: TGTGCCAGTAGCATGGGACTGACTAACAATGAGCAGTTCTTC. The V and J genes are TRBV19 and TRBJ2-1; tentatively, D is TRBD2 (6 bases). CDR3 length equals 14 residues. Germline lookup yields CDR1 LNHDA and CDR2 SQIVND (reference sequence). The V gene lost 6 bases and the J gene lost 5 bases, with 14 bases spanning the gap. Complete variable domain (other parts from reference TRBV19 and TRBJ2-1): DGGITQSPKYLFRKEGQNVTLSCEQNLNHDAMYWYRQDPGQGLRLIYYSQIVNDFQKGDIAEGYSVSREKKESFPLTVTSAQKNPTAFYLCASSMGLTNNEQFFGPGTRLTVL.

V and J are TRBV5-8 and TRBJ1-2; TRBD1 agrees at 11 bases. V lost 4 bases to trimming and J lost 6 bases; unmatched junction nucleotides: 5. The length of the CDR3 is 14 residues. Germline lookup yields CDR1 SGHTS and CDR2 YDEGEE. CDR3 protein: CASSPTDRGHGYTF. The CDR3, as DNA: TGTGCCAGCAGCCCGACGGACAGGGGGCATGGCTACACCTTC. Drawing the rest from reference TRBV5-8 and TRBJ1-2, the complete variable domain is EAGVTQSPTHLIKTRGQQATLRCSPISGHTSVYWYQQALGLGLQFLLWYDEGEERNRGNFPPRFSGRQFPNYSSELNVNALELEDSALYLCASSPTDRGHGYTFGSGTRLTVV.

The CDR3 here is CASSLRAPYEQYF. DNA of the CDR3: TGTGCCAGCAGTTTAAGGGCCCCCTACGAGCAGTACTTC. J is TRBJ2-7 and V is TRBV27; D gene unclear. Between the trimmed V and J ends, which lost 2 bases and 2 bases, there was a span of 7 bases. The CDR3 runs to 13 residues. CDR1 and CDR2 (germline): MNHEY, SMNVEV (reference sequence).

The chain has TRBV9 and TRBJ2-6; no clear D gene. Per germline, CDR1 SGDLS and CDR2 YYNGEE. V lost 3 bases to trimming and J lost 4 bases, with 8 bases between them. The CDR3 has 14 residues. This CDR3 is CASSATSGANVLTF. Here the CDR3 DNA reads TGTGCCAGCAGCGCGACATCCGGGGCCAACGTCCTGACTTTC.

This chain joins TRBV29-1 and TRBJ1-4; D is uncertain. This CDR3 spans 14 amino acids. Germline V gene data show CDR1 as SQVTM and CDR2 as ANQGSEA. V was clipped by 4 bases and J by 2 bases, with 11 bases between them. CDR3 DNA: TGCAGCGTTGTTGGACCCGCGACTAATGAAAAACTGTTTTTT. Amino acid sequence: CSVVGPATNEKLFF.

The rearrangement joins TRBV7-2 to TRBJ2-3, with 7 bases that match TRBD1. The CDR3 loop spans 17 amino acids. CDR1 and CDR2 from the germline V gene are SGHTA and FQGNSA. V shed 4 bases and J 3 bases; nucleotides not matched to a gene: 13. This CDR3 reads CASSSRPGGTGTDTQYF. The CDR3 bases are TGTGCCAGCAGCTCCAGACCAGGGGGTACTGGAACAGATACGCAGTATTTT.

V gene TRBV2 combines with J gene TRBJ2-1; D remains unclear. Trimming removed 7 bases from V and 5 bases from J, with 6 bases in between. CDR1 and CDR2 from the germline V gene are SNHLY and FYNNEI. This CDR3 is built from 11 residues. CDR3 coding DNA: TGTGCCAGCATACGGAACAATGAGCAGTTCTTC. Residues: CASIRNNEQFF.

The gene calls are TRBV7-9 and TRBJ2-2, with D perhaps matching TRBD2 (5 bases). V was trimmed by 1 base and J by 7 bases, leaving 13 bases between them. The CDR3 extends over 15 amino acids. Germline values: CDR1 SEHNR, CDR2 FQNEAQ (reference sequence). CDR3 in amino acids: CASSLGGGAVGELFF. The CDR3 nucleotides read TGTGCCAGCAGCTTAGGTGGAGGCGCCGTCGGGGAGCTGTTTTTT.

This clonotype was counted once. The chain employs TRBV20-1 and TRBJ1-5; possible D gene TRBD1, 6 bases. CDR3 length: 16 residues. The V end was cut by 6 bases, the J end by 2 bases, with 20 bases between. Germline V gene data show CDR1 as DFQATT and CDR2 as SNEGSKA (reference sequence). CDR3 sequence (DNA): TGCAGTGCGGCGGGAGGGGCAGGGGCCGGCAATCAGCCCCAGCATTTT. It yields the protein CSAAGGAGAGNQPQHF.

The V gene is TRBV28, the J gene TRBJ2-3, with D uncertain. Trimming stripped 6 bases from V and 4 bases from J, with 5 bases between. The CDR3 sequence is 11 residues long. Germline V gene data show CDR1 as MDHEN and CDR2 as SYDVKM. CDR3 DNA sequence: TGTGCCAGCAGCACCCCAGATACGCAGTATTTT. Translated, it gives CASSTPDTQYF.

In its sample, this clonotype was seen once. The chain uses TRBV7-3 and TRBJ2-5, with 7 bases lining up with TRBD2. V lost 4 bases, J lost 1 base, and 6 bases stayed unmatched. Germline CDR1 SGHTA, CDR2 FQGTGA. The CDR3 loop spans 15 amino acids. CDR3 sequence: CASSSTGTTQETQYF. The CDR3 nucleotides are TGTGCCAGCAGCTCGACCGGGACTACCCAAGAGACCCAGTACTTC. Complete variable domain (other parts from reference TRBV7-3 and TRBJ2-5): GAGVSQTPSNKVTEKGKYVELRCDPISGHTALYWYRQSLGQGPEFLIYFQGTGAADDSGLPNDRFFAVRPEGSVSTLKIQRTERGDSAVYLCASSSTGTTQETQYFGPGTRLLVL.

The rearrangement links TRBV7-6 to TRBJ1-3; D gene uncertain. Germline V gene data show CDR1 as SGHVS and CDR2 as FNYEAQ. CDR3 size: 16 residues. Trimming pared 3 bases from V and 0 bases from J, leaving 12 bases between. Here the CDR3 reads CASSLGTRNSGNTIYF. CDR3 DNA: TGTGCCAGCAGCTTGGGCACCCGGAACTCTGGAAACACCATATATTTT.

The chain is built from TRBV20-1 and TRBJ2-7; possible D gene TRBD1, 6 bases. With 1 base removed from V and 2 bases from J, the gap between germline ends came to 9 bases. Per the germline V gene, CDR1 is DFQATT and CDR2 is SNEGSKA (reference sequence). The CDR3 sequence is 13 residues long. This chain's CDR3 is CSARARTAYEQYF. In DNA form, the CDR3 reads TGCAGTGCTAGAGCCAGGACAGCCTACGAGCAGTACTTC.

As DNA, the CDR3 is TGTGCCAGCAGCTTAGGGACCCGATTTCAGTACTTC. This gives the protein CASSLGTRFQYF. The genes are TRBV7-9 and TRBJ2-4; D is unclear. Germline loops: CDR1 SEHNR, CDR2 FQNEAQ (reference sequence). This CDR3 is built from 12 residues. Trimming pared 1 base from V and 11 bases from J, leaving 9 bases between.

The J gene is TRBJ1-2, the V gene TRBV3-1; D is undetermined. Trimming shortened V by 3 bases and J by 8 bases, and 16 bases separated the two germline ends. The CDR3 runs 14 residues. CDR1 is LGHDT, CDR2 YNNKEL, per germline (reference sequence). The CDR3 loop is CASSHGVVKKGYTF. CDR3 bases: TGTGCCAGCAGCCATGGTGTGGTTAAGAAGGGCTACACCTTC. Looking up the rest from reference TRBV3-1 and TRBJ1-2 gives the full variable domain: DTAVSQTPKYLVTQMGNDKSIKCEQNLGHDTMYWYKQDSKKFLKIMFSYNNKELIINETVPNRFSPKSPDKAHLNLHINSLELGDSAVYFCASSHGVVKKGYTFGSGTRLTVV.

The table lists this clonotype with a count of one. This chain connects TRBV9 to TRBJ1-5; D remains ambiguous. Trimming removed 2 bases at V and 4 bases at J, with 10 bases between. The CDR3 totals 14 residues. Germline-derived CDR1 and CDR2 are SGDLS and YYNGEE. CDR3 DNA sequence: TGTGCCAGCAGCGTTGAGGGAACGAATCAGCCCCAGCATTTT. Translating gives CASSVEGTNQPQHF. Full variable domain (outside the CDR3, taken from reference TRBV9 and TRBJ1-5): DSGVTQTPKHLITATGQRVTLRCSPRSGDLSVYWYQQSLDQGLQFLIQYYNGEERAKGNILERFSAQQFPDLHSELNLSSLELGDSALYFCASSVEGTNQPQHFGDGTRLSIL.

CDR3 nucleotide sequence: TGTGCCAGCAGTCTCGGACTAGCGGGGGGCCGAGATACGCAGTATTTT. Amino acid sequence: CASSLGLAGGRDTQYF. The chain is built from TRBV6-2 or TRBV6-3 and TRBJ2-3, with 14 bases matching TRBD2. The CDR3 spans 16 residues. CDR1 and CDR2 (germline): MNHEY, SVGEGT. Unmatched junction bases numbered 6, after V lost 5 bases and J lost 5 bases.

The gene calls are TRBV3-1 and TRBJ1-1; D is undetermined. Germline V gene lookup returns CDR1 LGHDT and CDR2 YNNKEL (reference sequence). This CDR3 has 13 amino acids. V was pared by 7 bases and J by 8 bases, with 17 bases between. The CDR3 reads CASTPRDKAEAFF. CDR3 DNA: TGTGCCAGCACCCCACGAGATAAGGCAGAAGCTTTCTTT.

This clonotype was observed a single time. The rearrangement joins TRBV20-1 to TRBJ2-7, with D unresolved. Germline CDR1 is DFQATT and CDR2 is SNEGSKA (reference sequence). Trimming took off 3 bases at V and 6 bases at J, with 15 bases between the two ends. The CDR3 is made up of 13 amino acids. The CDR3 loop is CSASMSFAGEQYF. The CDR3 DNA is TGCAGTGCTAGTATGAGTTTCGCCGGCGAGCAGTACTTC.

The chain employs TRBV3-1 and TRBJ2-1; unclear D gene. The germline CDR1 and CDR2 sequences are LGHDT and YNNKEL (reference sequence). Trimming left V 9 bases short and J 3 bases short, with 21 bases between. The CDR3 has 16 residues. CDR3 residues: CASTSDRLTVYNEQFF. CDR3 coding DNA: TGTGCCAGTACCTCAGATCGACTTACGGTCTACAATGAGCAGTTCTTC.